A selection of T cell receptor beta chains follows, all from one sample in a study of T cell changes during pregnancy in multiple sclerosis. This table comes from immunoSEQ multiplex PCR, and its TCRdb copy is limited to in-frame clones, with some not included. The table has approximately 71,000 clones, roughly 92% seen once; the top ten hold just under 2%. Sequenced material: peripheral blood, taken in the second trimester of pregnancy. Receptors originate from a female donor with multiple sclerosis, enrolled in a pregnancy study. The CDR3 runs from the conserved cysteine through the conserved F or W. D genes are given only for firm matches. Size values are once, few and many counts, or a class for expanded clones, and some rows have none.

J gene: TRBJ2-3
V gene: TRBV6-6
D gene: TRBD1
clone size: NA
CDR3 DNA: TGTGCCAGCAGTCTGGGACAGGGTGCAGATACGCAGTATTTT
CDR3 protein: CASSLGQGADTQYF

J gene: TRBJ2-1
V gene: TRBV5-1
D gene: NA
clone size: NA
CDR3 DNA: TGCGCCAGCAGCTTGGGAGACTCTTACAATGAGCAGTTCTTC
CDR3 protein: CASSLGDSYNEQFF

J gene: TRBJ2-3
V gene: TRBV11-3
D gene: TRBD2
clone size: NA
CDR3 DNA: TGTGCCAGCACCTTGTCCGGGTGGACTAGCGTCAGCACAGATACGCAGTATTTT
CDR3 protein: CASTLSGWTSVSTDTQYF

J gene: TRBJ2-1
V gene: TRBV5-6
D gene: NA
clone size: NA
CDR3 DNA: TGTGCCAGCAGCTTGGGACTAGTCTACAATGAGCAGTTCTTC
CDR3 protein: CASSLGLVYNEQFF

J gene: TRBJ1-1
V gene: TRBV28
D gene: NA
clone size: NA
CDR3 DNA: TGTGCCAGCAGCGTCCCTCCGAACACTGAAGCTTTCTTT
CDR3 protein: CASSVPPNTEAFF

J gene: TRBJ2-2
V gene: TRBV6-5
D gene: TRBD2
clone size: NA
CDR3 DNA: TGTGCCAGCAGTTACTCGATGGGCGGGAGAGCCGGGGAGCTGTTTTTT
CDR3 protein: CASSYSMGGRAGELFF

J gene: TRBJ1-1
V gene: TRBV5-1
D gene: NA
clone size: NA
CDR3 DNA: TGCGCCAGCAGCTTACGAGGGGGGGGAGGGACTGAAGCTTTCTTT
CDR3 protein: CASSLRGGGGTEAFF

J gene: TRBJ2-4
V gene: TRBV28
D gene: TRBD2
clone size: NA
CDR3 DNA: TGTGCCAGCAGTCATCTAGCGGGAGTAGGGCTAGCCAAAAACATTCAGTACTTC
CDR3 protein: CASSHLAGVGLAKNIQYF

J gene: TRBJ1-2
V gene: TRBV18
D gene: NA
clone size: NA
CDR3 DNA: TGTGCCAGCTCACCGGGCAGGGGAGATTGGGGCTACACCTTC
CDR3 protein: CASSPGRGDWGYTF

J gene: TRBJ1-1
V gene: TRBV11-3
D gene: TRBD1
clone size: NA
CDR3 DNA: TGTGCCAGCAGCTTACTTCAGGGGGCAATTGGGAACACTGAAGCTTTCTTT
CDR3 protein: CASSLLQGAIGNTEAFF

J gene: TRBJ1-3
V gene: TRBV6-5
D gene: NA
clone size: NA
CDR3 DNA: TGTGCCAGCAGTTACTCGGAGGGGTCTGGAAACACCATATATTTT
CDR3 protein: CASSYSEGSGNTIYF

J gene: TRBJ2-7
V gene: TRBV7-2
D gene: TRBD1
clone size: once
CDR3 DNA: TGTGCCAGCAGCCCAGGCTCGGGCAGGGGGCAATCCTACGAGCAGTACTTC
CDR3 protein: CASSPGSGRGQSYEQYF

J gene: TRBJ2-1
V gene: TRBV19
D gene: NA
clone size: NA
CDR3 DNA: TGTGCCAGTACAAAAGCGGTGTTCTCCTACAATGAGCAGTTCTTC
CDR3 protein: CASTKAVFSYNEQFF

J gene: TRBJ1-1
V gene: TRBV29-1
D gene: NA
clone size: once
CDR3 DNA: TGCAGCGTTGTCCCCAGGAACACTGAAGCTTTCTTT
CDR3 protein: CSVVPRNTEAFF

J gene: TRBJ1-4
V gene: TRBV28
D gene: NA
clone size: NA
CDR3 DNA: TGTGCCAGCAGTTTACCCCCCCAGGGAACAGGACCTAGAAAACTGTTTTTT
CDR3 protein: CASSLPPQGTGPRKLFF

J gene: TRBJ2-3
V gene: TRBV19
D gene: TRBD2
clone size: NA
CDR3 DNA: TGTGCCAGTAGTAGGAGCGGGAGTCGGTCAGATACGCAGTATTTT
CDR3 protein: CASSRSGSRSDTQYF

J gene: TRBJ1-1
V gene: TRBV27
D gene: NA
clone size: few
CDR3 DNA: TGTGCCAGCAGTTTAACAGTTAACACTGAAGCTTTCTTT
CDR3 protein: CASSLTVNTEAFF